The 18 T cell receptor beta chains reported below all come from one sample, sequenced in a study of metastatic and nonmetastatic thyroid tumors. TCRdb re-called the PCR reads via MiXCR. This table holds under 35,000 clones, less than 30% found once. Every patient underwent thyroid surgery untreated. Sequenced sample: blood. The receptor set was obtained from a female donor with papillary thyroid cancer or a benign thyroid nodule (not recorded which). Some clones in this sample may be carry-over from other donors' samples.

This clone has a count of ten or more. J is TRBJ2-2 and V is TRBV20-1; possible D gene TRBD2, 6 bases. CDR3 length equals 15 residues. The V gene's germline CDR1 is DFQATT and CDR2 SNEGSKA (reference sequence). Trimming took 4 bases from V and 1 from J, leaving 13 bases between them. CDR3 in amino acids: CSANAPGRNTGELFF. CDR3 in DNA: TGCAGTGCTAATGCCCCCGGGAGGAACACCGGGGAGCTGTTTTTT.

This clone has a count of ten or more. The chain employs TRBV6-2 or TRBV6-3 and TRBJ2-5, with unresolved D. The CDR3 is made up of 14 amino acids. V gave up 0 bases and J gave up 0 bases, with 5 bases separating them. CDR1 and CDR2 from the germline V gene are MNHEY and SVGEGT. CDR3 protein: CASSYSRNQETQYF. Here the CDR3 DNA reads TGTGCCAGCAGTTACTCCCGGAACCAAGAGACCCAGTACTTC.

This chain joins TRBV19 and TRBJ1-5; 7 bases are shared with TRBD1. The CDR3 runs 16 residues. V shed 6 bases, J shed 2 bases, and the junction held 10 bases outside the gene matches. Germline values: CDR1 LNHDA, CDR2 SQIVND (reference sequence). CDR3: CASRLGQIGGNQPQHF. The CDR3 bases are TGTGCCAGTAGACTGGGACAGATTGGAGGCAATCAGCCCCAGCATTTT.

This clone came up many times. This rearrangement joins TRBV11-2 to TRBJ2-7; TRBD2 matches 11 bases. V lost 0 bases and J lost 0; bases outside the gene matches: 7. CDR1 and CDR2 (germline): SGHAT, FQNNGV. The CDR3 covers 18 residues. In DNA, the CDR3 is TGTGCCAGCAGCTTAGAATTAGCGGGAGGGTGGAGCTCCTACGAGCAGTACTTC. It translates to CASSLELAGGWSSYEQYF.

In its sample, this clone was seen many times. The chain links TRBV11-2 to TRBJ1-1; a possible D gene is TRBD1 (5 bases). Germline CDR1 and CDR2: SGHAT and FQNNGV. Trimming left V 0 bases short and J 3 bases short, with 11 bases between. The CDR3 is 15 amino acids. Here the CDR3 DNA reads TGTGCCAGCAGCTTAGATGGGGGGGTCCACACTGAAGCTTTCTTT. It translates to CASSLDGGVHTEAFF.

This clone was counted ten times or more. The CDR3 DNA is TGTGCCAGCAGCGTATTTTTCACAGATACGCAGTATTTT. The encoded protein is CASSVFFTDTQYF. The chain combines TRBV9 with TRBJ2-3; D is unresolved. This CDR3 spans 13 amino acids. Germline V gene lookup returns CDR1 SGDLS and CDR2 YYNGEE. With 1 base removed from V and 2 bases from J, the gap between germline ends came to 5 bases.

This clone was seen ten or more times. The CDR3 loop reads CAWSDKGLAGGEQFF. CDR3 DNA sequence: TGTGCCTGGAGTGATAAGGGACTAGCGGGAGGTGAGCAGTTCTTC. The J gene is TRBJ2-1, the V gene TRBV30; 15 bases are a match to TRBD2. CDR1 and CDR2 from the germline V gene are GTSNPN and SVGIG (reference sequence). After removal of 1 base from V and 9 bases from J, the junction contained 4 bases not matched to a gene. The CDR3 length is 15 residues.

This clone was seen at least ten times. The chain is built from TRBV19 and TRBJ2-7; TRBD1 might be the D (6 bases). The germline CDR1 and CDR2 sequences are LNHDA and SQIVND (reference sequence). The V end was cut by 1 base, the J end by 4 bases, with 14 bases between. This CDR3 has 15 residues. CDR3 sequence: CASSIADSTSYEQYF. CDR3 DNA: TGTGCCAGTAGTATAGCGGACAGCACATCGTACGAGCAGTACTTC.

As regards this clone: As the CDR3 is not closed by the conserved phenylalanine or tryptophan, this likely results from a read error. The CDR3 sequence: CSAPEPGQGKPYEQYL. The CDR3 DNA is TGCAGTGCCCCAGAACCGGGACAGGGGAAACCATACGAGCAGTACCTC. The rearrangement links TRBV20-1 to TRBJ2-7; TRBD1 aligns across 10 bases. Germline-derived CDR1 and CDR2 are DFQATT and SNEGSKA (reference sequence). Germline trimming cut 6 bases from V and 4 bases from J; bases unmatched to any gene: 15. The CDR3 has 16 amino acids.

This clone was observed a few times. This chain joins TRBV30 and TRBJ2-7; D not certain. Germline CDR1 is GTSNPN and CDR2 is SVGIG (reference sequence). V was cut by 2 bases and J by 3 bases, with 8 bases left in between. The CDR3 covers 12 residues. The chain's CDR3 is CAWSSGDYEQYF. As DNA, the CDR3 is TGTGCCTGGAGTTCTGGCGACTACGAGCAGTACTTC.

This clone was recorded many times. The rearrangement links TRBV27 to TRBJ1-3; D gene unclear. Germline-derived CDR1 and CDR2 are MNHEY and SMNVEV (reference sequence). The ends were cut back, 5 bases at V and 2 bases at J, with 13 bases in the middle. CDR3 length: 15 amino acids. CDR3 sequence (DNA): TGTGCCAGCAGTGCTCAGTTTCTCGCTGGAAACACCATATATTTT. It yields the protein CASSAQFLAGNTIYF.

In its sample, this clone was seen a few times. The chain uses TRBV6-1 and TRBJ2-6, with D unresolved. Trimming left V 6 bases short and J 1 base short, with 10 bases between. Germline V gene lookup returns CDR1 MNHNS and CDR2 SASEGT. This CDR3 comprises 15 residues. The CDR3 region has the DNA TGTGCCAGCAGCCCCCAGGCGTCTGGGGCCAACGTCCTGACTTTC. Translated, it gives CASSPQASGANVLTF.

By frequency in the sample, this clone is medium-sized (0.01 to 0.1%). Other DNA sequences in the same sample also yield this CDR3. This rearrangement joins TRBV27 to TRBJ2-7; D call uncertain. CDR1 is MNHEY and CDR2 is SMNVEV in the germline V gene (reference sequence). The CDR3 loop spans 13 amino acids. V lost 8 bases, J lost 3 bases, and 14 bases lay in between. This CDR3 is CASALGPGYEQYF. Written as DNA, the CDR3 is TGTGCCAGCGCTTTAGGGCCAGGCTACGAGCAGTACTTC.

This clone has a handful of counts. The chain employs TRBV6-2 or TRBV6-3 and TRBJ1-1; 7 positions agree with TRBD1. CDR3 length: 17 residues. Germline loops: CDR1 MNHEY, CDR2 SVGEGT. CDR3 protein: CVISPINRGHANTEAFF. For the CDR3, the DNA is TGTGTCATCAGCCCCATAAACAGGGGACATGCGAACACTGAAGCTTTCTTT.

The chain uses TRBV12-3 or TRBV12-4 and TRBJ2-3, with TRBD2 matching over 10 bases. Germline trimming cut 2 bases from V and 4 bases from J; bases unmatched to any gene: 12. The CDR3 extends over 18 amino acids. The CDR3 sequence is CASSLFPSSGSLADTQYF. The CDR3 DNA sequence: TGTGCCAGCAGTTTATTCCCATCTAGCGGGAGTCTCGCAGATACGCAGTATTTT.

To note about this clone: Given a much more abundant clone one base away, this may be a read error. The V gene is TRBV9, the J gene TRBJ1-1, with D possibly being TRBD1 (6 bases). This CDR3 is 15 amino acids long. Germline loops: CDR1 SGDLS, CDR2 YYNGEE. Trimming took off 4 bases at V and 1 base at J, with 14 bases between the two ends. The CDR3 nucleotides read TGTGCCAGCAGCACCGGGGGGCTCGGGAACACTGAAGCTTTCTTT. Residues: CASSTGGLGNTEAFF.

This clone was detected many times. V is TRBV7-9 and J is TRBJ2-1; 7 bases are a match to TRBD2. Trimming cost V 2 bases and J 9 bases; bases outside gene matches: 1. This CDR3 comprises 12 residues. Germline CDR1 SEHNR, CDR2 FQNEAQ (reference sequence). CDR3 sequence reads: CASSLPGGEQFF. For the CDR3, the DNA is TGTGCCAGCAGCTTACCGGGGGGTGAGCAGTTCTTC.

This chain's CDR3 is CASSLISSYNEQFF. Here the CDR3 DNA reads TGCGCCAGCAGCTTAATCAGCTCCTACAATGAGCAGTTCTTC. The chain combines TRBV5-1 with TRBJ2-1; D is unclear. Trimming stripped 2 bases from V and 0 bases from J, with 6 bases between. Germline CDR1 reads SGHRS; CDR2 reads YFSETQ. This CDR3 contains 14 residues.